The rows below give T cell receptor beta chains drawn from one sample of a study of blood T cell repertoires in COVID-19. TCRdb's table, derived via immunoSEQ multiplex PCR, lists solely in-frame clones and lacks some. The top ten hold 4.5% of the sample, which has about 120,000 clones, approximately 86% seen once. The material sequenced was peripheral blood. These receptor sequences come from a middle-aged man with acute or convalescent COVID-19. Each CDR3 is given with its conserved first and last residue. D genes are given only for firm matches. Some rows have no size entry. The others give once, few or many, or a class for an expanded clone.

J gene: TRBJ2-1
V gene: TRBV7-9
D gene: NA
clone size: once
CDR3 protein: CASSSRVANWGEQFF
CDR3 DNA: TGTGCCAGCAGCTCCAGGGTAGCTAACTGGGGTGAGCAGTTCTTC

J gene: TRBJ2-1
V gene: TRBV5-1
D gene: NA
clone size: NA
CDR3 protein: CASSLGSGNEQFF
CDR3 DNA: TGCGCCAGCAGCTTGGGGTCGGGCAATGAGCAGTTCTTC

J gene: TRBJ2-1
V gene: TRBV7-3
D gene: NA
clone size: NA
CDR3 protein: CASSSTGSPYTYNEQFF
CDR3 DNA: TGTGCCAGCAGCTCCACAGGGTCCCCATACACCTACAATGAGCAGTTCTTC

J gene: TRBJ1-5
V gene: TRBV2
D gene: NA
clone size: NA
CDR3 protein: CASSDGAEYSNQPQHF
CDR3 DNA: TGTGCCAGCAGTGATGGGGCAGAATATAGCAATCAGCCCCAGCATTTT

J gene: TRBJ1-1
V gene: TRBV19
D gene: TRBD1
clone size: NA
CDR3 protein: CASSMGQGLDTEAFF
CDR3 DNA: TGTGCCAGTAGTATGGGACAGGGGTTGGACACTGAAGCTTTCTTT

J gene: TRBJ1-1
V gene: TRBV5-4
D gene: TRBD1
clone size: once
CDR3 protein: CASSFPGQANTEAFF
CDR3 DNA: TGTGCCAGCAGCTTCCCGGGACAGGCGAACACTGAAGCTTTCTTT

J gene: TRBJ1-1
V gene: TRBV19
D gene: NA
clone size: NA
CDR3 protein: CASSGNRVEAFF
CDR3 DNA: TGTGCCAGTAGTGGAAACAGGGTTGAAGCTTTCTTT

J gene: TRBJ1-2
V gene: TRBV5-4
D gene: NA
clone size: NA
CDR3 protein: CASSQLRVGYTF
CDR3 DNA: TGTGCCAGCAGCCAGCTCAGGGTTGGCTACACCTTC

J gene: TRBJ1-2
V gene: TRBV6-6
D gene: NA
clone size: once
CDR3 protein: CASSLLVTNYGYTF
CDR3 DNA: TGTGCCAGCAGCCTATTGGTAACTAACTATGGCTACACCTTC

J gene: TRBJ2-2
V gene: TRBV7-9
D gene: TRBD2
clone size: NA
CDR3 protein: CASSEGLAYTGELFF
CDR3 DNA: TGTGCCAGCAGCGAGGGACTAGCGTATACCGGGGAGCTGTTTTTT

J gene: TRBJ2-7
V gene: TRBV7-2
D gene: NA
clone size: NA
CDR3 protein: CASSLAHSSFSYEQYF
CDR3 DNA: TGTGCCAGCAGCTTAGCGCACAGTTCTTTTTCCTACGAGCAGTACTTC

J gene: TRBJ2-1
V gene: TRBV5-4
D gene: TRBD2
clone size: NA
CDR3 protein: CASSRTSGNEQFF
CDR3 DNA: TGTGCCAGCAGCCGGACTAGCGGGAATGAGCAGTTCTTC

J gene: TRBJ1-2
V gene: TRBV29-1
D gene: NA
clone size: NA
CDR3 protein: CSVGRGDYGYTF
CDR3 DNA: TGCAGCGTTGGAAGGGGTGACTATGGCTACACCTTC

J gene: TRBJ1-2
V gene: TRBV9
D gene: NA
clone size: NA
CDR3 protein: CASSVTGVAGYTF
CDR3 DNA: TGTGCCAGCAGCGTAACGGGGGTAGCTGGCTACACCTTC

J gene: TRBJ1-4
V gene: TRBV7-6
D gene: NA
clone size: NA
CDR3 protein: CASSLETATNEKLFF
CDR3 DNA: TGTGCCAGCAGCTTAGAGACTGCAACTAATGAAAAACTGTTTTTT

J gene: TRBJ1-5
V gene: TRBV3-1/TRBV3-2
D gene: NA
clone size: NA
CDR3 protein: CASSQGQYSNQPQHF
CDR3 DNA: TGTGCCAGCAGCCAAGGACAGTATAGCAATCAGCCCCAGCATTTT

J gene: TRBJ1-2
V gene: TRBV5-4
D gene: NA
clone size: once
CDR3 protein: CASSREGRNYGYTF
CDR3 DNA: TGTGCCAGCAGCCGAGAGGGCCGGAACTATGGCTACACCTTC

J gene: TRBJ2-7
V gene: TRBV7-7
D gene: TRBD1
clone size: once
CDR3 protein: CASSIRQGPTYEQYF
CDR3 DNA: TGTGCCAGCAGCATAAGACAGGGCCCTACCTACGAGCAGTACTTC

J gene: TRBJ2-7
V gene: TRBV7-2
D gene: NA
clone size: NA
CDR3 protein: CASSSFSYEQYF
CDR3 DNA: TGTGCCAGCAGCTCCTTTTCCTACGAGCAGTACTTC

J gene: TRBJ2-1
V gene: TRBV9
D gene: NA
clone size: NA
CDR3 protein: CASSVGVVPGDEQFF
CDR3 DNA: TGTGCCAGCAGCGTAGGCGTTGTCCCGGGAGATGAGCAGTTCTTC

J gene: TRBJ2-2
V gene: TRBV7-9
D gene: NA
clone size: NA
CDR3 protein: CASSSTGIVNTGELFF
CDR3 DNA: TGTGCCAGCAGCTCAACAGGGATTGTGAACACCGGGGAGCTGTTTTTT

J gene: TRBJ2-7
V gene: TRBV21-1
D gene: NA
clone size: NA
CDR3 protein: CASSKGGRWGSSYEQYF
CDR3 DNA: TGTGCCAGCAGCAAAGGGGGGAGGTGGGGTTCCTCCTACGAGCAGTACTTC

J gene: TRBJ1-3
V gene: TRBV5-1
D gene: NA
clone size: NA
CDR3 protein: CASSLDSRGNTIYF
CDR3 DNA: TGCGCCAGCAGCTTGGACAGTCGAGGAAACACCATATATTTT

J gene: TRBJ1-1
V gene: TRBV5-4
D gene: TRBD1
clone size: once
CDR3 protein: CASNNQGEYEAFF
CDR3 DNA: TGTGCCAGCAATAACCAGGGGGAGTATGAAGCTTTCTTT

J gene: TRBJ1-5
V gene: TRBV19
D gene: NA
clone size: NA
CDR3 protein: CASSIGQEGIQPQHF
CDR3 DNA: TGTGCCAGTAGTATAGGACAGGAAGGTATTCAGCCCCAGCATTTT

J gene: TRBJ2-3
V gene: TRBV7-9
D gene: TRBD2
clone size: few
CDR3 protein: CASSWASGLTDTQYF
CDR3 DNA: TGTGCCAGCAGCTGGGCTAGCGGACTCACAGATACGCAGTATTTT

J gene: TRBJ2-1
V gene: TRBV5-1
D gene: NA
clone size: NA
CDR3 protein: CASSQHTQGRPYNEQFF
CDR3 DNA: TGCGCCAGCAGTCAACATACCCAGGGTAGACCCTACAATGAGCAGTTCTTC

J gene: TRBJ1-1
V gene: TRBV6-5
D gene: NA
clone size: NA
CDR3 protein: CASSWGARGKNTEAFF
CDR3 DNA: TGTGCCAGCAGTTGGGGAGCCCGGGGGAAGAACACTGAAGCTTTCTTT

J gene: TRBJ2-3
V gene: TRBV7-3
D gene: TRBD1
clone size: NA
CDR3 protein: CASSLTPGTGADTQYF
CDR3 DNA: TGTGCCAGCAGCTTAACGCCCGGGACAGGGGCAGATACGCAGTATTTT

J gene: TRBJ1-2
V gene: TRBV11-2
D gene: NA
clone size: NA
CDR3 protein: CASSWRLGYTF
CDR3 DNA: TGTGCCAGCAGCTGGAGGTTGGGCTACACCTTC

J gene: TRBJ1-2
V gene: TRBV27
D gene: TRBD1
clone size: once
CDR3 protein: CASGDRRNYGYTF
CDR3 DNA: TGTGCCAGCGGGGACAGGCGTAACTATGGCTACACCTTC

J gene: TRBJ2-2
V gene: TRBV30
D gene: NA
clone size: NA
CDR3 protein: CAWNLGGPGTGELFF
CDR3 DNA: TGTGCCTGGAATTTGGGGGGGCCGGGCACCGGGGAGCTGTTTTTT

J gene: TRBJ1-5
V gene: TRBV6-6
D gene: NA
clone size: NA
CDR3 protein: CASRDGSHQPQHF
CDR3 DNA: TGTGCCAGCAGGGACGGGAGCCATCAGCCCCAGCATTTT

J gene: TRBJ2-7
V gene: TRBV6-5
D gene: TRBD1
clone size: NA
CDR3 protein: CASSLGTGPYEQYF
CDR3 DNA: TGTGCCAGCAGTTTGGGGACAGGGCCCTACGAGCAGTACTTC

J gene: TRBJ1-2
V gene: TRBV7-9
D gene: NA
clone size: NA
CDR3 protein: CASSYEGYTF
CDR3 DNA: TGTGCCAGCAGCTACGAGGGCTACACCTTC

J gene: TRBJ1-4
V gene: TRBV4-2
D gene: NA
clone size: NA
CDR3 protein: CASSQDPGRKLFF
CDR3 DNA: TGTGCCAGCAGCCAAGATCCTGGCAGGAAACTGTTTTTT

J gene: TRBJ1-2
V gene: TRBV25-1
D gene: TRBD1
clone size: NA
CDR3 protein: CASSAVGTGSYGYTF
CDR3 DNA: TGTGCCAGCAGTGCGGTAGGGACAGGGAGCTATGGCTACACCTTC

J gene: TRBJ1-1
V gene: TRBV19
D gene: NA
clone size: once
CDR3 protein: CASTGTAGLRAEAFF
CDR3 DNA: TGTGCCAGTACGGGGACTGCGGGGCTTCGGGCTGAAGCTTTCTTT

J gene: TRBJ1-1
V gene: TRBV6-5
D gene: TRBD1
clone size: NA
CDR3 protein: CASTQTGGSRMAFF
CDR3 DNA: TGTGCCAGCACCCAGACAGGGGGGTCGAGGATGGCTTTCTTT

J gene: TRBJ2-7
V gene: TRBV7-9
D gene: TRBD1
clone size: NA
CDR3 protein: CASSWGQGEGNEQYF
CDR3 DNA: TGTGCCAGCAGCTGGGGACAGGGAGAAGGAAACGAGCAGTACTTC

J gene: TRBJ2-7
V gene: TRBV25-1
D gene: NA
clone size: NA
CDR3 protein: CASSPPVEVAQYF
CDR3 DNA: TGTGCCAGCAGTCCTCCGGTGGAGGTGGCGCAGTACTTC

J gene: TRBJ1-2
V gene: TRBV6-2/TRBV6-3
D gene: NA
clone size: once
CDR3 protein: CASSYSSATRGYTF
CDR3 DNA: TGTGCCAGCAGTTACTCCTCCGCGACGAGGGGCTACACCTTC

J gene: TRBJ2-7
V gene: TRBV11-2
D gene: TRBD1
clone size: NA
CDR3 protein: CASSPLRRDSSYEQYF
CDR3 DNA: TGTGCCAGCAGCCCACTCCGCCGGGACAGCTCCTACGAGCAGTACTTC

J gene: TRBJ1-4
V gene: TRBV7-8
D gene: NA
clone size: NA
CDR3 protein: CASSRSGTNEKLFF
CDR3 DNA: TGTGCCAGCAGCAGAAGTGGCACTAATGAAAAACTGTTTTTT

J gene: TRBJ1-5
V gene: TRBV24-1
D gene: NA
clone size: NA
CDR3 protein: CATSDGRGFNQPQHF
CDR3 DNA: TGTGCCACCAGTGATGGCAGGGGATTCAATCAGCCCCAGCATTTT

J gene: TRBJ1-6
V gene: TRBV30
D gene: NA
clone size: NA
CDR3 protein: CAWSVLRGSSYNSPLHF
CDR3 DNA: TGTGCCTGGAGTGTACTCAGGGGAAGCTCCTATAATTCACCCCTCCACTTT

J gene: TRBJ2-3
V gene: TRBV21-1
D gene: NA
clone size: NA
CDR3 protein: CASDVGGTDTQYF
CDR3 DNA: TGTGCCAGTGACGTGGGGGGGACAGATACGCAGTATTTT

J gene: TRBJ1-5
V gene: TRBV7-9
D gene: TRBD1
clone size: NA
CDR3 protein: CASSWGQPDNQPQHF
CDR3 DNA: TGTGCCAGCAGTTGGGGACAGCCTGACAATCAGCCCCAGCATTTT

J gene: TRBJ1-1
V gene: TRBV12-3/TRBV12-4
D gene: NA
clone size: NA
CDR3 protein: CASSLGAIEAFF
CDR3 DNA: TGTGCCAGCAGTTTGGGGGCCATTGAAGCTTTCTTT

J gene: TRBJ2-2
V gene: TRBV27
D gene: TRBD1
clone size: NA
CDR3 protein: CASSLGTGDSGELFF
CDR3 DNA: TGTGCCAGCAGTTTAGGGACAGGGGATTCCGGGGAGCTGTTTTTT

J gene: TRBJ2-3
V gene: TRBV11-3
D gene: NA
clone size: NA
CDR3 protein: CASSFYSGSTDTQYF
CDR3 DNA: TGTGCCAGCAGCTTTTATTCGGGAAGCACAGATACGCAGTATTTT

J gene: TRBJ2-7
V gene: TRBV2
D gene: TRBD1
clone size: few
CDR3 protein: CASSGRDRRTYEQYF
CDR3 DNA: TGTGCCAGCAGTGGCCGGGACAGAAGAACCTACGAGCAGTACTTC

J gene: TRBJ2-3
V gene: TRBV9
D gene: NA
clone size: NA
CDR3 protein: CASSRSNTRVADTQYF
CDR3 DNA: TGTGCCAGCAGTCGTTCGAACACCAGGGTGGCAGATACGCAGTATTTT

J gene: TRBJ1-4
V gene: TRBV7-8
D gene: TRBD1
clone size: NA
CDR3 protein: CASSLPKSTGTHEKLFF
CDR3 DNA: TGTGCCAGCAGCTTACCCAAATCGACAGGGACCCATGAAAAACTGTTTTTT

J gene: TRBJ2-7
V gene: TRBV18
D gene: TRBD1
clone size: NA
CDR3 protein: CASSPQGSYEQYF
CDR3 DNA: TGTGCCAGCTCCCCACAGGGGTCCTACGAGCAGTACTTC

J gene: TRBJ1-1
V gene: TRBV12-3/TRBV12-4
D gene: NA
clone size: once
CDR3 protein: CASRRTGMTEAFF
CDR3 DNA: TGTGCCAGCAGACGTACAGGGATGACTGAAGCTTTCTTT

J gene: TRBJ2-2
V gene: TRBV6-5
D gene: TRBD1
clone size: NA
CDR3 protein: CASSSDRSTGELFF
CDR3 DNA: TGTGCCAGCAGTTCGGACAGGAGCACCGGGGAGCTGTTTTTT